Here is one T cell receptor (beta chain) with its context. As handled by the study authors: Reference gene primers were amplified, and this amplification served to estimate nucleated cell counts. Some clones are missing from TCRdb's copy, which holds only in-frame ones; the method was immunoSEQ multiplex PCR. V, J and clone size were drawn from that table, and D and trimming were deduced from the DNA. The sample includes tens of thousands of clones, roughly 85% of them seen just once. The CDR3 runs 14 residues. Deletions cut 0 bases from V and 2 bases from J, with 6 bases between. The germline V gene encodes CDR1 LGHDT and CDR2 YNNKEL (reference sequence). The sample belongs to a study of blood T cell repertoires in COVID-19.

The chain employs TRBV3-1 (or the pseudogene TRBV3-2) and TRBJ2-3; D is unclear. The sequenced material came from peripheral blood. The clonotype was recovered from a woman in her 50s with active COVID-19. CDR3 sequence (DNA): TGTGCCAGCAGCCAAGAGCAAGCCACAGATACGCAGTATTTT. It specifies CASSQEQATDTQYF.